These 30 T cell receptor beta chains originate from one sample sequenced in a study of cytomegalovirus exposure and HLA in healthy donors. Generated by immunoSEQ multiplex PCR, the TCRdb table keeps only in-frame clones and is missing some. The repertoire holds approximately 160,000 clones, with approximately 96% as singletons. The sample consisted of PBMCs. The receptors were sampled from a woman under 30 in good health and CMV-seronegative.

V is TRBV18 and J is TRBJ2-3, with D tentatively TRBD1 (6 bases). Trimming left V 6 bases short and J 9 bases short, with 13 bases between. The CDR3 extends over 12 amino acids. Germline CDR1 is KGHSH and CDR2 is LQKENI. The CDR3 is CASSTDGGTQYF. Here the CDR3 DNA reads TGTGCCAGCTCTACCGATGGGGGCACGCAGTATTTT.

This sequence joins TRBV2 and TRBJ1-2, with D tentatively TRBD1 (5 bases). The CDR3 spans 16 residues. Germline lookup yields CDR1 SNHLY and CDR2 FYNNEI. V shed 2 bases and J shed 2 bases, with 15 bases lying between them. The CDR3 reads CASSEFPATANYGYTF. In DNA, the CDR3 is TGTGCCAGCAGTGAATTCCCCGCGACAGCCAACTATGGCTACACCTTC.

The chain uses TRBV2 and TRBJ2-1; 7 nucleotides align to TRBD1. CDR1 is SNHLY, CDR2 FYNNEI, per germline. The CDR3 contains 15 residues. The V and J ends lost 6 bases and 5 bases, in that order; junction bases with no gene match: 10. The CDR3 coding sequence is TGTGCCAGCAGCCCCCTCGGACAGGAGAACAATGAGCAGTTCTTC. It codes for CASSPLGQENNEQFF.

This clone was recorded a few times. The gene calls are TRBV14 and TRBJ1-5; no firm D call. Trimming removed 0 bases at V and 5 bases at J, with 5 bases between. The CDR3 length is 13 residues. Per the germline V gene, CDR1 is SGHDN and CDR2 is FVKESK. CDR3 region: CASSQDSDQPQHF. In DNA form, the CDR3 reads TGTGCCAGCAGCCAAGATTCGGATCAGCCCCAGCATTTT.

The chain joins TRBV4-1 to TRBJ1-5, with a possible D match to TRBD1 (6 bases). Germline assignment: CDR1 MGHRA and CDR2 YSYEKL. This CDR3 is built from 18 residues. V gave up 0 bases and J gave up 3 bases, with 18 bases separating them. CDR3 amino acids: CASSQDGGRGRDNQPQHF. CDR3 nucleotide sequence: TGCGCCAGCAGCCAAGATGGGGGGAGGGGGAGGGACAATCAGCCCCAGCATTTT.

The chain has TRBV9 and TRBJ2-3, with 11 bases fitting TRBD1. Germline loops: CDR1 SGDLS, CDR2 YYNGEE. Trimming removed 0 bases from V and 8 bases from J; junction bases left unmatched: 8. The CDR3 has 16 residues. The CDR3 DNA reads TGTGCCAGCAGCGTAGAGCCGGGACAGGGGGGGGTTACGCAGTATTTT. Its protein is CASSVEPGQGGVTQYF.

The J gene is TRBJ1-4, the V gene TRBV2, with no clear D. The CDR3 runs 12 residues. Per the germline V gene, CDR1 is SNHLY and CDR2 is FYNNEI. V was cut by 3 bases and J by 5 bases, with 4 bases left in between. The CDR3 region has the DNA TGTGCCAGCAGTGACCCGAATGAAAAACTGTTTTTT. It specifies CASSDPNEKLFF. Filled out from reference TRBV2 and TRBJ1-4, the complete variable domain reads EPEVTQTPSHQVTQMGQEVILRCVPISNHLYFYWYRQILGQKVEFLVSFYNNEISEKSEIFDDQFSVERPDGSNFTLKIRSTKLEDSAMYFCASSDPNEKLFFGSGTQLSVL.

This clone has more than one count but fewer than ten. This sequence joins TRBV6-5 and TRBJ1-2; 9 bases are a match to TRBD1. The germline V gene encodes CDR1 MNHEY and CDR2 SVGAGI. The ends lost 9 bases at V and 8 bases at J; junction bases unmatched: 10. This CDR3 region has 13 residues. The CDR3 DNA is TGTGCCAGACAGGGGGCCCGACGGGGGGGCTACACCTTC. Its protein product is CARQGARRGGYTF.

This rearrangement joins TRBV5-1 to TRBJ2-7; TRBD2 might be the D (7 bases). Trimming removed 4 bases from V and 0 bases from J, with 14 bases in between. Germline values: CDR1 SGHRS, CDR2 YFSETQ. The CDR3 spans 15 residues. The CDR3 DNA sequence: TGCGCCAGCAGCACAGGGCGGACTAGCTCCTACGAGCAGTACTTC. It encodes CASSTGRTSSYEQYF.

The chain uses TRBV6-6 and TRBJ1-4; no definite D call. Germline values: CDR1 MNHNY, CDR2 SVGAGI (reference sequence). V was trimmed by 5 bases and J by 3 bases, leaving 10 bases between them. The CDR3 runs to 14 residues. CDR3 bases: TGTGCCAGCAGTCCTCAGACTTCTAATGAAAAACTGTTTTTT. Translated, it gives CASSPQTSNEKLFF.

The V gene is TRBV15, the J gene TRBJ1-5, with TRBD1 identical over 9 bases. This CDR3 is 16 amino acids long. Trimming took 4 bases from V and 2 from J; bases not matched to a gene: 6. The germline V gene has CDR1 LNHNV and CDR2 YYDKDF (reference sequence). The DNA of the CDR3 is TGTGCCACCAGCATGCCGGGACAGGGACGCAATCAGCCCCAGCATTTT. It translates to CATSMPGQGRNQPQHF.

The chain employs TRBV9 and TRBJ2-3; the match to TRBD2 covers 14 bases. Germline CDR1 and CDR2: SGDLS and YYNGEE. The length of the CDR3 is 17 residues. V was clipped by 4 bases and J by 4 bases; unmatched bases: 8. The CDR3 loop reads CASSIRTSGGMADTQYF. The DNA for the CDR3 is TGTGCCAGCAGCATCCGGACTAGCGGGGGGATGGCAGATACGCAGTATTTT.

The J gene is TRBJ2-5, the V gene TRBV5-1; the D is unclear. Germline assignment: CDR1 SGHRS and CDR2 YFSETQ. The CDR3 has 13 amino acids. V was pared by 5 bases and J by 4 bases, with 12 bases between. DNA of the CDR3: TGCGCCAGCAGGGCGGCTTTCCTAGAGACCCAGTACTTC. This encodes CASRAAFLETQYF.

The chain links TRBV18 to TRBJ2-5, with a possible D match to TRBD1 (6 bases). The CDR3 sequence is 16 residues long. Germline loops: CDR1 KGHSH, CDR2 LQKENI. Trimming cost V 0 bases and J 5 bases, with 16 bases left between them. The CDR3 bases are TGTGCCAGCTCACCACCTCCAACAGGGCACGAGGAGACCCAGTACTTC. This codes for CASSPPPTGHEETQYF.

The chain combines TRBV28 with TRBJ2-5; 8 nucleotides match TRBD1. Germline V lookup: CDR1 MDHEN, CDR2 SYDVKM. Losses at the gene ends were 1 base for V and 4 bases for J; bases not matched to a gene: 2. The CDR3 contains 14 residues. The CDR3 sequence: CASSLYRGVETQYF. CDR3 bases: TGTGCCAGCAGTTTATACAGGGGGGTAGAGACCCAGTACTTC.

V gene TRBV9 combines with J gene TRBJ1-1; unclear D gene. The CDR3 has 17 amino acids. V was pared by 0 bases and J by 11 bases, with 26 bases between. Germline V CDR1 and CDR2: SGDLS, YYNGEE. The CDR3 DNA sequence: TGTGCCAGCAGCGTAGCGGGCCGTAAGTCTCGAGGGCTAAAGGCTTTCTTT. Amino acids: CASSVAGRKSRGLKAFF.

This chain links TRBV18 with TRBJ2-7; TRBD1 aligns across 11 bases. This CDR3 has 15 amino acids. The V gene end was trimmed by 4 bases and the J gene end by 5 bases; junction bases not matched to a gene: 7. CDR1 and CDR2 from the germline V gene are KGHSH and LQKENI. For the CDR3, the DNA is TGTGCCAGCTCACAAGGGACAGGGGGTAGGAACGAGCAGTACTTC. Translating it yields CASSQGTGGRNEQYF.

The J gene is TRBJ1-1, the V gene TRBV7-2, with D possibly TRBD1 on 6 matching bases. Looked up from germline, CDR1 is SGHTA and CDR2 is FQGNSA. Trimming removed 0 bases at V and 0 bases at J, with 17 bases between. This CDR3 comprises 18 residues. The CDR3 bases are TGTGCCAGCAGCTTAGCGCTCTCCGGACAGACTCTGAACACTGAAGCTTTCTTT. It codes for CASSLALSGQTLNTEAFF.

The V call is TRBV4-1, the J call TRBJ2-2; weak D call: TRBD1 (5 bases). This CDR3 comprises 15 residues. Trimming left V 0 bases short and J 5 bases short, with 10 bases between. From germline, CDR1 is MGHRA and CDR2 YSYEKL. CDR3 sequence reads: CASSQDRRTTGELFF. The CDR3 DNA is TGCGCCAGCAGCCAAGATCGCAGGACAACCGGGGAGCTGTTTTTT.

The table lists this clone with a few counts. The chain uses TRBV7-2 and TRBJ2-4; D remains unclear. This CDR3 is 14 amino acids long. Deletions cut 1 base from V and 0 bases from J, with 4 bases between. Germline V CDR1 and CDR2: SGHTA, FQGNSA. The CDR3 DNA sequence: TGTGCCAGCAGCTTAGGACTAGCCAAAAACATTCAGTACTTC. This sequence encodes CASSLGLAKNIQYF.

The rearrangement joins TRBV5-1 to TRBJ2-5, with TRBD2 matching 12 bases. J lost 2 bases, V lost 0 bases, and 2 bases had no gene match. Germline V gene lookup returns CDR1 SGHRS and CDR2 YFSETQ. There are 16 residues in the CDR3. The CDR3 loop is CASSLAGTSGQETQYF. The CDR3 DNA follows: TGCGCCAGCAGCTTGGCTGGGACTAGCGGGCAAGAGACCCAGTACTTC.

For this clone: The same CDR3 arises from other DNA sequences in this sample as well. CDR3 sequence reads: CASSVGLSYEQYF. In DNA form, the CDR3 reads TGTGCCAGCAGCGTTGGACTTTCCTACGAGCAGTACTTC. The rearrangement uses TRBV9 and TRBJ2-7; a weak D match, TRBD2 (5 bases). Germline CDR1 and CDR2: SGDLS and YYNGEE. CDR3 length: 13 residues. V was shortened by 2 bases and J by 1 base, with 7 bases between the two germline ends.

Only one count was recorded for this clone. The rearrangement uses TRBV4-2 and TRBJ1-2; tentatively, D is TRBD1 (6 bases). V lost 3 bases to trimming and J lost 4 bases, with 15 bases between them. The CDR3 contains 15 residues. Germline CDR1 LGHNA, CDR2 YNFKEQ. The CDR3 DNA reads as TGTGCCAGCAGCCAGGATCTAGCGGGGGCCTATGGCTACACCTTC. It is translated as CASSQDLAGAYGYTF.

J is TRBJ2-7 and V is TRBV2; TRBD1 aligns across 7 bases. Losses at the gene ends were 2 bases for V and 3 bases for J; bases not matched to a gene: 4. The CDR3 contains 14 residues. Germline V gives CDR1 SNHLY, CDR2 FYNNEI. The CDR3: CASSERTGSYEQYF. The CDR3 bases are TGTGCCAGCAGTGAAAGGACAGGTAGCTACGAGCAGTACTTC.

V is TRBV6-5 and J is TRBJ1-1; D unclear. There are 12 residues in the CDR3. V lost 6 bases to trimming and J lost 3 bases, with 8 bases between them. Germline CDR1 and CDR2: MNHEY and SVGAGI. The CDR3 region is CASRDRDTEAFF. As DNA, the CDR3 is TGTGCCAGCAGGGATCGGGACACTGAAGCTTTCTTT.

The CDR3 DNA reads as TGTGCCAGCAGCTTGTCTGGGGACTACTCGCCCACCGGGGAGCTGTTTTTT. Translating it yields CASSLSGDYSPTGELFF. This rearrangement joins TRBV5-6 to TRBJ2-2; 7 bases map to TRBD2. The CDR3 spans 17 residues. Per germline, CDR1 SGHDT and CDR2 YYEEEE. Trimming took 1 base from V and 4 from J; bases not matched to a gene: 10.

This chain joins TRBV19 and TRBJ1-1; unclear D gene. Germline V gene lookup returns CDR1 LNHDA and CDR2 SQIVND (reference sequence). V was shortened by 6 bases and J by 1 base, with 9 bases between the two germline ends. CDR3 length: 13 amino acids. The CDR3 region is CASSPFGNTEAFF. The DNA for the CDR3 is TGTGCCAGTAGCCCCTTCGGGAACACTGAAGCTTTCTTT.

This sequence joins TRBV29-1 and TRBJ2-3; D is unclear. With 3 bases removed from V and 0 bases from J, the gap between germline ends came to 7 bases. CDR3 length: 13 residues. Germline V gene lookup returns CDR1 SQVTM and CDR2 ANQGSEA. CDR3 loop: CSVEASSTDTQYF. CDR3 bases: TGCAGCGTTGAGGCCTCAAGCACAGATACGCAGTATTTT.

Only one count was recorded for this clone. The rearrangement joins TRBV4-2 to TRBJ2-7; TRBD1 matches at 8 bases. After removal of 1 base from V and 0 bases from J, the junction contained 8 bases not matched to a gene. The CDR3 is 17 amino acids. Germline V gene data show CDR1 as LGHNA and CDR2 as YNFKEQ. The chain's CDR3 is CASSQARTGRSSYEQYF. CDR3 nucleotides: TGTGCCAGCAGCCAAGCCCGGACAGGGCGATCCTCCTACGAGCAGTACTTC.

The rearrangement joins TRBV6-4 to TRBJ2-5; a possible D gene is TRBD2 (5 bases). The CDR3 spans 11 residues. Trimming took off 6 bases at V and 5 bases at J, with 7 bases between the two ends. CDR1 and CDR2 from the germline V gene are MRHNA and SNTAGT. The CDR3 coding sequence is TGTGCCAGCAGGACGGGGGAGACCCAGTACTTC. It specifies CASRTGETQYF.